One and the same sample provided the 10 T cell receptor beta chains below, sequenced in a study of shared clonotypes between healthy human individuals. Repertoires were generated with immunoSEQ multiplex PCR, while TCRdb's copy carries only in-frame clones and drops some. The table shows 2 million to 2.5 million clones, with less than 95% occurring only once. The sample was naive CD4+ T cells from PBMCs. Regarding subset: CD45RA+ positively selected. Every receptor here comes from a young man in good health. Some clones in this sample may be carry-over from other donors' samples.

J is TRBJ2-7 and V is TRBV7-2; 7 bases match TRBD2. Germline V CDR1 and CDR2: SGHTA, FQGNSA. The V segment lost 0 bases and the J segment 2 bases; nucleotides outside the gene matches: 7. The CDR3 extends over 16 amino acids. The CDR3 loop is CASSLASSGMPYEQYF. CDR3 bases: TGTGCCAGCAGCTTAGCGTCTAGCGGTATGCCCTACGAGCAGTACTTC.

The CDR3 reads CASRSLARTEAFF. Here the CDR3 DNA reads TGTGCCAGTAGGAGTCTGGCCCGCACTGAAGCTTTCTTT. The chain is built from TRBV19 and TRBJ1-1; D is unresolved. V was clipped by 6 bases and J by 4 bases, with 12 bases between them. Germline CDR1 reads LNHDA; CDR2 reads SQIVND (reference sequence). The length of the CDR3 is 13 residues.

The J gene is TRBJ2-3, the V gene TRBV6-6, with unresolved D. CDR1 is MNHNY and CDR2 is SVGAGI in the germline V gene (reference sequence). The CDR3 totals 14 residues. Trimming took 5 bases from V and 0 from J, leaving 9 bases between them. The CDR3 is CASSNTISTDTQYF. DNA of the CDR3: TGTGCCAGCAGTAACACGATCAGCACAGATACGCAGTATTTT.

The V call is TRBV19, the J call TRBJ1-1, with D tentatively TRBD1 (6 bases). In germline, CDR1 is LNHDA, CDR2 SQIVND (reference sequence). V shed 8 bases and J shed 0 bases, with 13 bases lying between them. The CDR3 is 14 amino acids. The CDR3 spells CASSLRGVNTEAFF. The CDR3, as DNA: TGTGCCAGTTCTTTAAGGGGGGTGAACACTGAAGCTTTCTTT.

The V gene is TRBV4-1, the J gene TRBJ1-2; 8 bases are a match to TRBD1. V lost 2 bases to trimming and J lost 8 bases; unmatched junction nucleotides: 13. The CDR3 spans 16 residues. Germline V gene data show CDR1 as MGHRA and CDR2 as YSYEKL. CDR3 nucleotide sequence: TGCGCCAGCAGCCAATCAAGCCTGCAGGGGGCAGGGGGCTACACCTTC. Amino acids: CASSQSSLQGAGGYTF.

The chain recombines TRBV25-1 with TRBJ1-2; 8 nucleotides align to TRBD1. J was trimmed by 6 bases and V by 6 bases; bases with no gene match: 3. The CDR3 runs to 12 residues. Germline loops: CDR1 MGHDK, CDR2 SYGVNS. CDR3 DNA: TGTGCCAGCAGCCGGACAGGGAATGGCTACACCTTC. Its translation is CASSRTGNGYTF.

The V call is TRBV5-8, the J call TRBJ2-3, with TRBD2 matching 8 bases. Losses at the gene ends were 2 bases for V and 15 bases for J; bases not matched to a gene: 14. This CDR3 spans 14 amino acids. Germline loops: CDR1 SGHTS, CDR2 YDEGEE. The CDR3 sequence: CASSFDGTSDVPYF. The CDR3 bases are TGTGCCAGCAGCTTCGACGGGACTAGTGATGTTCCCTATTTT.

This clone was counted only a few times. The V call is TRBV7-2, the J call TRBJ1-2; D is perhaps TRBD1 (5 bases). With 1 base removed from V and 7 bases from J, the gap between germline ends came to 13 bases. Germline CDR1 is SGHTA and CDR2 is FQGNSA. The CDR3 is made up of 14 amino acids. CDR3 region: CASSLDRQGGGYTF. The CDR3 nucleotides are TGTGCCAGCAGCTTAGATCGGCAGGGAGGTGGCTACACCTTC.

A note on this clone: The same CDR3 can be traced to other DNA sequences in this sample. The gene calls are TRBV9 and TRBJ2-2; D uncertain. The germline V gene encodes CDR1 SGDLS and CDR2 YYNGEE. This CDR3 spans 14 amino acids. V was clipped by 4 bases and J by 0 bases, with 7 bases between them. The CDR3 DNA follows: TGTGCCAGCAGCCCTCGAGCGAACACCGGGGAGCTGTTTTTT. Translated, it gives CASSPRANTGELFF.

The J gene is TRBJ1-2, the V gene TRBV25-1; D possibly corresponds to TRBD1 (5 bases). The germline V gene has CDR1 MGHDK and CDR2 SYGVNS. The CDR3 consists of 15 residues. V lost 1 base to trimming and J lost 8 bases, with 17 bases between them. The CDR3 spells CASSESGSPWGGYTF. CDR3 nucleotide sequence: TGTGCCAGCAGTGAATCGGGCTCCCCTTGGGGGGGCTACACCTTC.